This T cell receptor (beta chain) appears in the sequencing data of a study of human versus mouse CDR3 diversity and MHC coevolution. Study conclusions and caveats: By iCHAO1, human TCR beta clonotypes numbered roughly 1.7 million, the most.

The CDR3 loop spans 14 amino acids. Per germline, CDR1 SEHNR and CDR2 FQNEAQ (reference sequence). Germline trimming cut 6 bases from V and 10 bases from J; bases unmatched to any gene: 5. Assay used: immunoSEQ multiplex PCR; TCRdb lists only in-frame clones, some missing. Of about 83,000 clones in the sample, under 95% were seen once. A remark on this clone: Its specificity is unknown.

Sorting isolated naive CD4 T cells lacking CD45RO and expressing CD62L. Sequencing was performed on naive CD4+ T cells from blood. Subset indicated: CD45RO-negative CD62L-positive naive CD4 T cells. The rearrangement uses TRBV7-9 and TRBJ1-6; 11 bases map to TRBD1. The TCR was taken from a person between 25 and 70 years old in good health. CDR3 sequence (DNA): TGTGCCAGCAGGAGGACAGGGGGCAAGTCACCCCTCCACTTT. This sequence encodes CASRRTGGKSPLHF.